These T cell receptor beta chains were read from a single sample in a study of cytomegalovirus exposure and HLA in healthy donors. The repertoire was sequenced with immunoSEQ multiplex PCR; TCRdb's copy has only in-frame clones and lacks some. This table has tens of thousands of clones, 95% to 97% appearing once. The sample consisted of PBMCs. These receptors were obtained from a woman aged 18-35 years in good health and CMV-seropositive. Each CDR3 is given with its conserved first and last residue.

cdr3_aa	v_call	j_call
CASSYTSGRASDTQYF	TRBV4-2	TRBJ2-3
CASRGLAGAYEQYF	TRBV6-5	TRBJ2-7
CASGPHGVGGYTF	TRBV12-5	TRBJ1-2
CASSPRTGSDTQYF	TRBV5-1	TRBJ2-3
CASSYHGQGNPYEQYF	TRBV28	TRBJ2-7
CASSRKTGNTEAFF	TRBV19	TRBJ1-1
CAIGQGKETQYF	TRBV10-3	TRBJ2-5
CASSGSGGKKSGNTIYF	TRBV27	TRBJ1-3
CASSTPSIQGMGGYTF	TRBV28	TRBJ1-2
CASSTSGSIGGSEQFF	TRBV6-4	TRBJ2-1
CASSQTVYSNQPQHF	TRBV19	TRBJ1-5
CASSQGTDRGKSTYEQYF	TRBV4-1	TRBJ2-7
CASKPWGRPGGSYEQYF	TRBV27	TRBJ2-7
CASSSNNRDSGNTIYF	TRBV7-3	TRBJ1-3
CASSKAARGETQYF	TRBV21-1	TRBJ2-5
CASSPIGTSGRNEQFF	TRBV14	TRBJ2-1
CASSNTGDSNQPQHF	TRBV6-4	TRBJ1-5
CASSLSFGAVNEQYF	TRBV27	TRBJ2-7
CASSLQGNTEAFF	TRBV7-3	TRBJ1-1
CASSLSLGQGNEKLFF	TRBV28	TRBJ1-4
CASSPPGGRDVAYEQYF	TRBV18	TRBJ2-7
CASSSGQGESGYTF	TRBV28	TRBJ1-2
CASTTSLRYEQYF	TRBV28	TRBJ2-7
CSVGGSPLLNTEAFF	TRBV29-1	TRBJ1-1
CASSLRLGQEFF	TRBV27	TRBJ2-1
CASSVAGGGGANVLTF	TRBV9	TRBJ2-6
CASSAGTANYGYTF	TRBV19	TRBJ1-2
CASSFPGLAGGVGEQFF	TRBV27	TRBJ2-1
CASSVGQGAYEQYF	TRBV9	TRBJ2-7
CASSLAGTGGMYDTQYF	TRBV7-9	TRBJ2-3
CASSLTFEAFF	TRBV28	TRBJ1-1
CASNPQGAQAETQYF	TRBV6-1	TRBJ2-5
CASSERGNVGEKLFF	TRBV2	TRBJ1-4
CASSYAGQPQHF	TRBV6-5	TRBJ1-5
CASSQCCREPKDTQYF	TRBV23-1	TRBJ2-3
CAWGPGTPGYNEQFF	TRBV30	TRBJ2-1
CASSARDSKYNEQFF	TRBV9	TRBJ2-1
CAGEAEPNYGYTF	TRBV30	TRBJ1-2
CASSLRGRTPPSTDTQYF	TRBV5-1	TRBJ2-3
CASLDRGRSGANVLTF	TRBV19	TRBJ2-6